This TCR beta chain was sequenced for a study of OX40 agonist ivuxolimab in advanced cancers. Study summary: Patients received the agonistic anti-OX40 (CD134) antibody ivuxolimab. The dose of intravenous ivuxolimab that patients received every 2 weeks ranged from 0.01 to 10 mg/kg. Partial response was recorded in three patients: one hepatocellular carcinoma and two cutaneous melanoma cases.

Profiled with immunoSEQ multiplex PCR; TCRdb holds only in-frame clones, not every one. In the table there are 99,000 or so clones, more than 85% of which are singletons. Germline V gene sequence: CDR1 MNHNS, CDR2 SASEGT. Trimming pared 3 bases from V and 7 bases from J, leaving 13 bases between. The CDR3 spans 14 residues. Baseline was the first blood sampling point, followed by cycle 4 day 1 and cycle 7 day 1. Sequencing used CD4+ or CD8+ T cells sorted from blood, obtained in a trial of the OX40 agonist ivuxolimab. V usage is TRBV6-1 and J usage is TRBJ2-4; either TRBD1 or TRBD2 may supply D (5 bases each). This sequence was found in an adult with an advanced solid tumor such as melanoma, head and neck, liver or kidney cancer. The CDR3 bases are TGTGCCAGCAGTGACCGTTGGGGGTGGAACATTCAGTACTTC. Translated, it gives CASSDRWGWNIQYF.